The TCR beta chain described here comes from a study of cytomegalovirus exposure and HLA in healthy donors (TCRdb year 2017). Study-wide context: In an earlier analysis of 587 of the donors, about 260 Gb of sequence data and just under 120 million unique TCR beta sequences from about 190 million T cells were reported. Among 350 to 400 genotyped donors of the cohort, an average of approximately 250,000 unique TCR beta nucleotide sequences were sequenced per donor, roughly 18% of them non-productive. The genetic ancestry cluster associated with self-reported Caucasian donors included approximately 85% of the 350 to 500 genotyped donors. In addition to the first cohort of around 670 subjects, a separate validation cohort of 120 different subjects was used. A later genetic analysis used genome-wide SNP genotypes for about 55% of the 666 donors, treating that subset as a discovery cohort. Because of strong linkage in the cohort, a handful of DR-DQ haplotypes were treated as single units for association and clustering. The study aimed to test whether cataloging public T cell receptors could reveal signatures of past pathogen exposure. A later analysis re-analyzed previously published TCR beta repertoires from several hundred donors and added high-resolution HLA genotyping to study TCR occurrence patterns. Alongside the repertoire data, information on donor age, sex, ethnicity and CMV serostatus was compiled. High-throughput TCR immunosequencing, statistical association of individual TCRs with disease status, and machine learning were combined to predict cytomegalovirus infection status. An earlier analysis of around 580 of the donors used high-throughput TCR beta sequencing to judge whether each TCR beta V gene segment behaved as functional or pseudogenic. The study profiled the T cell repertoires of around 700 subjects by immunosequencing and related them to cytomegalovirus serostatus. Every repertoire in the discovery cohort had been generated on one and the same sequencing platform. HLA typing covered class I and class II loci at four-digit resolution. An early release covering 550 to 650 HLA-typed donors comprised 300 to 350 gigabases of sequencing data and tens of millions of unique TCR sequences. Typing coverage varied by locus: about 629-640 donors for A, B, C, DRB1 and DQB1; approximately 520 for DQA1; around 610 for DPA1; roughly 450 for DPB1. In the later analysis, no new phenotypic data were used to find candidate immune exposures; instead, reliance was placed on TCR beta sequences and their occurrence across donors. The paper's findings and limits, for the study overall: In a later analysis, several top co-occurrence clusters were reported to appear linked to parvovirus B19, influenza, CMV and Epstein-Barr virus. Most TCR sequences were observed very rarely across donors, whereas some public TCRs were present in many individuals. Sequencing depth was assumed to be roughly uniform across donors in the presence/absence analyses, though that assumption may not hold. In an earlier analysis of roughly 560 of the donors, most TCR beta V segments were observed in productive rearrangements about 87% or about 30% of the time, broadly matching IMGT annotations. Most CMV-associated TCR beta chains appeared to be HLA-restricted in a later analysis, and the HLA associations seemed to be driven largely by CMV exposure. A further reported finding was that TCR beta sequences accurately predicted the HLA-A and HLA-B alleles for most subjects in the first cohort. Immune exposure information for the cohort was limited to CMV serostatus. The authors suggested that the approach could potentially be generalized to other disease states and immunological phenotypes. The classifier was reported to diagnose cytomegalovirus status with high specificity and sensitivity in both the original cohort and the validation cohort. The study gave a list of about 170 TCR beta chains associated with cytomegalovirus. In vitro tests confirmed that three of the cytomegalovirus-associated TCR beta chains recognize cytomegalovirus antigens. Because counts were too low, more than 15 rarely observed V segments, including chromosome 9 orphons, were excluded from the earlier analysis of 587 of the donors. Only TCR beta chains were sequenced in this cohort, and the absence of alpha or paired-chain data limited detectable features. A later analysis associated about 18,000 TCR beta sequences with specific HLA alleles at a false discovery rate of 0.05. According to a later analysis, TCR association rates differed among HLA loci, with DRB1 alleles showing the most associated TCRs and HLA-C alleles showing the fewest. A cluster of highly shared sequence variants was judged likely to represent a technical artifact of the sequencing pipeline. HLA typing was unavailable for some donors at each locus, so association tests used only the typed subset. An association between a missense DCLRE1C variant and V-gene and J-gene trimming of TCR beta chains was found in a later genetic analysis and replicated in an independent cohort. In a later genetic analysis, fewer N-insertions in productive TCRs were reported among donors in an Asian-associated ancestry cluster than the roughly 710-donor mean. Some IMGT-functional V segments, including TRBV6-2 and TRBV6-3, could not be told apart with the 87-base-pair reads, so those segments were excluded. When HLA alleles, especially DR and DQ, strongly co-occurred, TCR associations were difficult to assign to individual alleles. Linkage disequilibrium might explain the correlated functional status among segregating V segments, but an unknown experimental factor could not be ruled out. A later analysis found that HLA-associated TCR beta chains were more clonally expanded and had lower generation probabilities than equally common non-associated chains.

Libraries came from the immunoSEQ multiplex PCR assay. For the multiplex PCR, a mixture combining 60 forward primers for TCR Vbeta segments and 13 reverse primers for TCR Jbeta segments was used. A multiplex PCR assay on genomic DNA amplified the CDR3 region of rearranged TCR beta genes. The amplified TCR beta libraries were sequenced on the Illumina HiSeq System as 87-base-pair reads. In the authors' own workflow: A later analysis counted tens of millions of unique TCR beta chains across the 666 repertoires, and some 12 million of these chains were shared by at least two donors. To remove PCR and sequencing errors, raw reads were error-corrected and collapsed into unique sequences using a nearest-neighbor algorithm that merged closely related sequences. CDR3 sequences were aligned to IMGT reference sequences to assign V, D and J gene segments. For a sequence to be retained, at least a six-nucleotide match to both a V gene segment and a J gene segment was required. Rearrangements were called productive when the CDR3 lacked stop codons and stayed in frame with V and J; all others were non-productive. CDR3 was defined according to IMGT convention as the region running from the second conserved V-encoded cysteine to the conserved J-encoded phenylalanine. Sequences without an unambiguous match to a single V gene segment were excluded from the earlier analysis of a few hundred of the donors. An earlier analysis of several hundred of the donors classified V segments as functional when productive rearrangements were above 56.7% and as segregating when the standard deviation between donors was above 5%. A statistical classification framework was built to diagnose cytomegalovirus status from the catalog of TCR beta chain sequences. A later analysis assigned V and J genes by comparing TCR nucleotide sequences with IMGT/GENE-DB human TR gene sequences. Using the TCRdist pipeline, a later analysis assigned CDR3 sequences along with most-parsimonious VDJ recombination scenarios. In a later analysis, each TCR beta chain was defined by its CDR3 amino acid sequence together with its V-gene family, and reads without a unique V-gene family were excluded. To address suspected cross-contamination and a sequencing artifact, a later analysis removed roughly 640 highly shared, low-generation-probability nucleotide sequences. A later analysis calculated a clonal expansion index for each public chain from normalized within-repertoire ranks of inferred template counts. In a later analysis, generation probabilities were computed using a VDJ recombination model fitted to out-of-frame rearrangements, and the results were checked against IGoR. In a later analysis, hypergeometric tests were used to score TCR-TCR, TCR-HLA and TCR-CMV co-occurrence, with a repertoire-size bias correction applied to TCR pairs. In a later analysis, false discovery rates were estimated by permuting HLA or CMV assignments 20 times. In a later analysis, co-occurring TCRs were grouped with DBSCAN, and TCRdist sequence similarity was added when clustering was performed within HLA-allele-positive subsets. Repertoires with fewer than 30,000 or more than 120,000 public chains were left out of co-occurrence clustering, as were five repertoires with anomalous nucleotide sharing. TCRdb obtained this table from immuneACCESS and retained in-frame rearrangements with V and J assigned. These tables miss some clones; where compared with another copy, unresolved V genes account for less than half of the shortfall, and the remainder is unexplained. Clonal size and the V and J genes are those of that table, whereas D and trimming came from the DNA. Within this sample are about 140,000 clones, with more than 75% of them counted one time only. The ten largest clones add up to around 4.9% of the sample.

Unmatched junction bases come to 7, with V trimmed by 5 bases and J by 3 bases. CDR1 and CDR2, looked up from the germline V gene, are SGHTA and FQGNSA. Including the terminal cysteine and phenylalanine, the CDR3 comprises 15 residues. The entry retains the CDR3 DNA only, 45 bases that are in frame from base 1. Worth noting for this clone: Its recognized antigen is unknown. No much larger clonotype is one base removed from it; base qualities were not supplied.

The cohort was made up of roughly 670 healthy bone marrow donors. All cohort members were sampled while nominally healthy, although unrecorded immune exposures were likely present. The donor tested CMV seronegative and was one of the 352 seronegative cohort members. Every donor gave a peripheral blood sample, and the peripheral blood mononuclear cells from that sample were used for TCR beta sequencing. The Qiagen DNeasy Blood Extraction Kit was used to extract genomic DNA from the blood cell samples. The sequence was obtained from a male donor in good health and CMV-seronegative. This chain joins TRBV7-2 to TRBJ2-7; 10 of the junction bases match TRBD1. Sequenced: PBMCs. At the DNA level, the sequence is TGTGCCAGCAGCCCCCGGACAGGGGGGCTCTACGAGCAGTACTTC. Its amino acids are CASSPRTGGLYEQYF.